The next 16 T cell receptor beta chains were all read from a single sample in a study of shared clonotypes between healthy human individuals. Some clones are missing from TCRdb's copy, which holds only in-frame ones; the method was immunoSEQ multiplex PCR. The sample has roughly 680,000 clones, over 60% seen once; the top ten hold approximately 2%. Sample: memory CD4+ T cells sorted from blood. Subset in this sample: CD45RA-negative fraction. The source of these receptors is a woman aged 25 to 39 in good health.

The V gene is TRBV19, the J gene TRBJ2-4; the D is unclear. CDR3 length equals 16 residues. Trimming cost V 6 bases and J 0 bases, with 15 bases left between them. Germline V gene data show CDR1 as LNHDA and CDR2 as SQIVND (reference sequence). CDR3 DNA sequence: TGTGCCAGTAGCACCCCGACCGAAGCAGCCAAAAACATTCAGTACTTC. Protein sequence: CASSTPTEAAKNIQYF.

The CDR3 DNA reads TGTGCCAGCAGCAATTTCCAGAATGAAAAACTGTTTTTT. It is translated as CASSNFQNEKLFF. This rearrangement joins TRBV7-2 to TRBJ1-4; no clear D gene. CDR1 SGHTA and CDR2 FQGNSA come from the germline V gene. The germline V and J ends were trimmed by 5 bases and 5 bases, with 9 bases remaining between them. There are 13 residues in the CDR3.

The chain combines TRBV28 with TRBJ2-1; 14 nucleotides align to TRBD2. Germline lookup yields CDR1 MDHEN and CDR2 SYDVKM. The CDR3 sequence is 19 residues long. Trimming at V came to 3 bases and at J to 7 bases, leaving 14 bases not matched to a gene. In nucleotides, the CDR3 is TGTGCCAGCAGTTTTGAGGCCAGGGGACTAGCGGGAGTGGGTAATGAGCAGTTCTTC. Its translation: CASSFEARGLAGVGNEQFF. The complete variable domain, with remaining parts taken from reference TRBV28 and TRBJ2-1, reads DVKVTQSSRYLVKRTGEKVFLECVQDMDHENMFWYRQDPGLGLRLIYFSYDVKMKEKGDIPEGYSVSREKKERFSLILESASTNQTSMYLCASSFEARGLAGVGNEQFFGPGTRLTVL.

Concerning this clone itself: This sample includes further DNA sequences coding for the same CDR3. The chain recombines TRBV2 with TRBJ1-1; D is undetermined. Germline V gene lookup returns CDR1 SNHLY and CDR2 FYNNEI. V lost 2 bases to trimming and J lost 1 base, with 5 bases between them. CDR3 length: 13 amino acids. The CDR3 spells CASSELKNTEAFF. CDR3 bases: TGTGCCAGCAGTGAACTTAAGAACACTGAAGCTTTCTTT.

This clone showed up just a few times. The rearrangement uses TRBV10-2 and TRBJ2-3; 11 bases fit TRBD2. The germline V gene encodes CDR1 WSHSY and CDR2 SAAADI. This CDR3 has 15 residues. After removal of 5 bases from V and 5 bases from J, the junction contained 6 bases not matched to a gene. Here the CDR3 reads CASSIAGGPIDTQYF. The CDR3 nucleotides are TGCGCCAGCAGTATAGCGGGAGGGCCGATAGATACGCAGTATTTT.

This clone occurred many times. The chain combines TRBV27 with TRBJ2-7; 10 bases are shared with TRBD1. CDR1 and CDR2 (germline): MNHEY, SMNVEV (reference sequence). This CDR3 is 15 amino acids long. V shed 6 bases and J 7 bases; nucleotides not matched to a gene: 12. CDR3 residues: CASSHNDRGRGEQYF. Here the CDR3 DNA reads TGTGCCAGCAGCCACAATGACAGGGGGCGAGGAGAGCAGTACTTC.

The V and J genes are TRBV7-3 and TRBJ2-5; D remains ambiguous. The CDR3 is 13 amino acids. The V and J ends lost 5 bases and 3 bases respectively, with 10 bases between them. CDR1 SGHTA and CDR2 FQGTGA come from the germline V gene. Here the CDR3 DNA reads TGTGCCAGCAGCCCTCACCCCGAAGAGACCCAGTACTTC. As protein: CASSPHPEETQYF.

Remarks on this clone: Within the sample, other DNA sequences also encode this same CDR3. The chain is built from TRBV19 and TRBJ1-5; D gene unclear. Germline V CDR1 and CDR2: LNHDA, SQIVND (reference sequence). The CDR3 covers 16 residues. The ends were cut back, 2 bases at V and 0 bases at J, with 11 bases in the middle. The CDR3 spells CASSIRVGYSNQPQHF. In nucleotides, the CDR3 is TGTGCCAGTAGTATAAGGGTCGGTTATAGCAATCAGCCCCAGCATTTT.

The V call is TRBV7-1, the J call TRBJ1-2; D perhaps matches TRBD1 (5 bases). TRBV7-1 is noted as an ORF with a role that remains uncertain. Between the trimmed V and J ends, which lost 4 bases and 2 bases, there was a span of 11 bases. The CDR3 has 14 amino acids. The CDR3 DNA follows: TGTGCCAGCAGCTTAGAGGCAGGGAACTATGGCTACACCTTC. Translation: CASSLEAGNYGYTF.

The V gene is TRBV9, the J gene TRBJ2-7; no firm D call. Germline-derived CDR1 and CDR2 are SGDLS and YYNGEE. The germline V and J ends were trimmed by 3 bases and 0 bases, with 10 bases remaining between them. CDR3 length equals 14 residues. The CDR3 sequence: CASSDQESSYEQYF. The CDR3 DNA is TGTGCCAGCAGCGATCAGGAGAGCTCCTACGAGCAGTACTTC.

The chain combines TRBV7-6 with TRBJ2-7; 7 bases are shared with TRBD1. J gave up 3 bases and V 5 bases, and 4 bases lay outside the gene matches. CDR1 is SGHVS, CDR2 FNYEAQ, per germline. This CDR3 has 13 amino acids. CDR3 amino acids: CASSTRDSYEQYF. The CDR3 nucleotides read TGTGCCAGCAGCACCCGGGACAGCTACGAGCAGTACTTC.

The chain joins TRBV5-1 to TRBJ2-7; D is tentatively TRBD1 or TRBD2 (5 bases each). The V end was cut by 7 bases, the J end by 3 bases, with 20 bases between. CDR1 and CDR2 from the germline V gene are SGHRS and YFSETQ. The CDR3 has 15 amino acids. CDR3 nucleotide sequence: TGCGCCAGCCACCTCGGGGCAGGTAGCAACTACGAGCAGTACTTC. Amino acid sequence: CASHLGAGSNYEQYF.

The chain employs TRBV5-5 and TRBJ1-3; 7 bases agree with TRBD1. The CDR3 has 15 amino acids. The V segment lost 3 bases and the J segment 4 bases; nucleotides outside the gene matches: 7. CDR1 is SGHKS, CDR2 YYEKEE, per germline (reference sequence). CDR3 sequence: CASSSWTGSGNTIYF. CDR3 bases: TGTGCCAGCAGCTCCTGGACAGGTAGCGGAAACACCATATATTTT.

This chain joins TRBV28 and TRBJ2-7; 9 bases are a match to TRBD2. With V trimmed by 5 bases and J by 6 bases, 11 bases remained unmatched. Germline V lookup: CDR1 MDHEN, CDR2 SYDVKM. CDR3 length: 15 amino acids. CDR3 sequence: CASSPPTSGSGEQYF. The CDR3 DNA follows: TGTGCCAGCAGTCCCCCAACTAGCGGGTCCGGCGAGCAGTACTTC.

The chain combines TRBV2 with TRBJ2-5, with TRBD2 as a possible D gene (5 bases). Germline CDR1 reads SNHLY; CDR2 reads FYNNEI. V was shortened by 9 bases and J by 0 bases, with 8 bases between the two germline ends. The CDR3 has 12 residues. CDR3 in DNA: TGTGCCAGTAGTAGCGACCAAGAGACCCAGTACTTC. Its translation is CASSSDQETQYF.

Regarding this clone: Different DNA sequences within this sample yield the same CDR3. J is TRBJ2-2 and V is TRBV19; D not resolved. Germline V gene lookup returns CDR1 LNHDA and CDR2 SQIVND (reference sequence). The CDR3 is 14 residues long. Trimming shortened V by 7 bases and J by 2 bases, and 11 bases separated the two germline ends. CDR3 DNA sequence: TGTGCCAGTAATCGTCGACCAAACACCGGGGAGCTGTTTTTT. This codes for CASNRRPNTGELFF.